This section outlines one TCR beta chain sequence together with its context. No antigen is known for it. This specimen belongs to a study of CD8+ T cells in alopecia areata. General study results and limits: Many expanded lesional clones stayed in scalp and blood while on tofacitinib. For lesional scalp, especially alopecia totalis/universalis, clonality was higher than in normal scalp.

Extracted RNA was reverse transcribed, and the resulting cDNA served as sequencing template. Method: immunoSEQ multiplex PCR; TCRdb's copy keeps in-frame clones and lacks some. This table holds more than 110,000 clones, 82% found once. Treatment defined: oral pan-JAK inhibitor, 5-10 mg twice daily. The CDR3 contains 15 residues. Germline values: CDR1 SGHRS, CDR2 YFSETQ. The trim removed 6 bases at V and 5 bases at J, leaving 13 bases unmatched. This chain connects TRBV5-1 to TRBJ2-5, with 7 bases aligning to TRBD2. The sequence came from a human donor with alopecia areata. The sample in question was CD8+ T cells sorted from blood, obtained at week 4, from a patient treated with tofacitinib. The CDR3 DNA reads as TGCGCCAGCACCCCCCTGCGGGGGTTGGGGGAGACCCAGTACTTC. Protein: CASTPLRGLGETQYF.